Listed below are T cell receptor beta chains from one sample, sequenced in a study of CD4 T cells in relation to SARS-CoV-2 and coronaviruses. What these receptors recognize is not known. Here immunoSEQ multiplex PCR was the method, and the copy in TCRdb shows in-frame clones only, minus some. Here the sample spans approximately 17,000 clones, around 76% being singletons. Specimen: CD4+ T cells from PBMCs, cultured in vitro. Receptor source: a human donor in good health. Each CDR3 is given with its conserved first and last residue. Each record gives: V gene, D gene, CDR3 protein. A D gene is named only where the DNA matches it firmly.

TRBV21-1 | . | CATKGEPVPPTRNSPLHF
TRBV2 | . | CASRGPDRITGELFF
TRBV19 | TRBD1 | CASSLIGTGDTEAFF
TRBV13 | . | CASQGRSNTGELFF
TRBV7-3 | TRBD1 | CASSPDRGLNSPLHF
TRBV7-2 | TRBD2 | CASSGTSGRRADTQYF
TRBV5-4 | . | CASSSANSHNEQFF
TRBV25-1 | . | CASSEAAGKGNYEQYF
TRBV7-2 | . | CASSATHRDKTNYGYTF
TRBV7-8 | TRBD2 | CASSPPGGITSYNEQFF
TRBV2 | . | CASSEFWEDTGELFF
TRBV7-9 | . | CASSLAANGGQYF
TRBV11-3 | TRBD2 | CASSLGLAHYNEQFF
TRBV5-4 | TRBD1 | CASRKTGLATEAFF
TRBV6-6 | . | CASSYENQPQHF
TRBV4-1 | TRBD1 | CASSEGGGRGQIGNTEAFF
TRBV6-2/TRBV6-3 | . | CASSYGGLLDEQFF
TRBV4-1 | TRBD1 | CASSQDPGQGNTEAFF
TRBV7-9 | TRBD1 | CASSRWTGLGHEQFF
TRBV12-3/TRBV12-4 | . | CASSSRGGDTQYF
TRBV7-9 | . | CASSLDSRRGRGSEQYF
TRBV19 | TRBD1 | CASSSPGGGNQPQHF
TRBV6-8 | TRBD1 | CASRETDRDGGTDTQYF
TRBV6-2/TRBV6-3 | . | CASSYAKVSYEQYF
TRBV7-2 | . | CASSFQTGRGEETQYF
TRBV5-1 | . | CASSFNENQETQYF
TRBV7-3 | TRBD2 | CASSSGTSGSYEQYF
TRBV10-3 | TRBD1 | CAISERDRDRAFWEETQYF
TRBV2 | . | CASSESGTRETQYF
TRBV5-1 | . | CASGVAPIGANVLTF
TRBV5-4 | . | CASSLVGYRQETQYF
TRBV5-6 | . | CASSFVGAGNTIYF
TRBV6-6 | . | CASSYTGGWEKLFF
TRBV5-1 | TRBD1 | CASSSDRGFSYEQYF
TRBV30 | . | CAWSPTGHGQPQHF
TRBV4-3 | . | CASSQDLGTSFTEAFF
TRBV28 | . | CASSLDSGNTIYF
TRBV27 | . | CASTPDRQRDTQYF
TRBV12-3/TRBV12-4 | . | CASSLEVNTEAFF
TRBV7-9 | . | CASNFGRLENTEAFF
TRBV5-1 | TRBD1 | CASASTGINYGYTF
TRBV30 | . | CAWSVRGGRGNGYTF
TRBV6-5 | TRBD2 | CASSPPGTSGLPQYF
TRBV9 | TRBD1 | CASSGTGKTQYF